This T cell receptor beta chain was retrieved from a study of T cell clonality in common variable immunodeficiency. CVID and control samples used equivalent genomic DNA input. Clones were read by immunoSEQ multiplex PCR, and TCRdb kept only the in-frame ones, dropping some. There are more than 55,000 clones in the sample, none observed a single time. The ends lost 0 bases at V and 9 bases at J; junction bases unmatched: 2. Germline V gene data show CDR1 as SGHAT and CDR2 as FQNNGV. This CDR3 has 14 residues. This clone was recorded at least ten times. Its antigen remains unidentified. Coverage ceases 3 residues before the CDR3 finishes, and the germline J gene fills in the end. Heparinized whole blood, roughly 4.5 to 9 ml, came from each donor. Study outcomes and limitations: CVID subjects shared fewer TCRbeta clones than healthy controls did. CVID subjects showed higher TCRbeta clonality than healthy controls.

The source material was peripheral blood mononuclear cells. This receptor was taken from a person aged 18 to 75 in good health. The V gene is TRBV11-2, the J gene TRBJ2-4, with 10 nucleotides matching TRBD2. The CDR3 DNA, read in part, is TGTGCCAGCAGCTTAGATCCTAGCGGGAGCATT. As protein: CASSLDPSGSI. The CDR3, in full, reads CASSLDPSGSIQYF.